The following is a TCR beta chain sequence with its context. The antigen remains undetermined. Treatment here: roughly 10-day PBMC culture with coronavirus spike peptide pools or control peptides (ViraFEST assay). The Oncomine TCR Beta short-read assay sequenced DNA from cultured CD4+ T cells. Each CDR3 protein is one row after TCRdb ran MiXCR on the PCR reads. The sample has over 10,000 distinct CDR3 sequences, roughly 53% seen once. This sample is drawn from a study of vaccination and CD4 T cells after COVID-19. The TCR was taken from a human donor who had recovered from COVID-19. The sample consisted of CD4+ T cells from blood, cultured in vitro.

The CDR3 sequence: CASSLQGNTIYF. CDR3 nucleotides: TGTGCCAGCAGCTTACAGGGAAACACCATATATTTT. This rearrangement joins TRBV7-9 to TRBJ1-3; D remains unclear. CDR1 and CDR2 from the germline V gene are SEHNR and FQNEAQ (reference sequence). The V gene lost 2 bases and the J gene lost 4 bases, with 3 bases spanning the gap. The CDR3 runs 12 residues.